This TCR beta chain was captured in a study of OX40 agonist ivuxolimab in advanced cancers. Study-wide context: Ivuxolimab was an agonistic, fully human IgG2 monoclonal antibody directed against OX40 (CD134), a costimulatory receptor. Intravenous ivuxolimab was administered to patients every 2 weeks at six dose levels: 0.01, 0.1, 0.3, 1.5, 3 and 10 mg/kg. Among the roughly 52 dose-escalation patients, 19 had hepatocellular carcinoma, around 15 melanoma, 9 renal cell carcinoma and 9 head and neck cancer. In the dose-escalation cohort, approximately 82% of patients were male, and the mean age was approximately 60 years, with a range of about 23 to 90. Prior anti-PD-1, anti-PD-L1 or anti-CTLA-4 therapy was permitted, and checkpoint inhibitors had been received by under 50% of dose-escalation patients. Three dose-escalation patients achieved partial responses, one with hepatocellular carcinoma and two with cutaneous melanoma. Peripheral TCRbeta sequencing aimed to test whether ivuxolimab altered TCR sequence diversity and caused clonal T-cell expansion. The monotherapy dose-escalation portion (N ≈ 50 patients) of the phase I ivuxolimab trial is reported in the paper. What the authors observed across the whole study: At doses of 0.1 to 3.0 mg/kg, clonal expansion of both CD4+ and CD8+ blood T cells was observed from baseline to week 6. Partial responders in the 0.1-3.0 mg/kg groups had among the lowest normalized peripheral clonal expansion, especially among CD8+ T cells. After ivuxolimab, CD8+ T cells had more expanded clones than CD4+ T cells on average. The antigen specificity of the peripheral T cells that underwent clonal expansion was not determined. Low levels of normalized T-cell clonal expansion were also seen in some patients who did not respond.

Genomic DNA was isolated from the sorted cells so that the TCRbeta CDR3 region could be sequenced. The immunoSEQ Assay was used for sequencing of TCRbeta CDR3 regions. Sourced from immuneACCESS, this table was stored by TCRdb with only in-frame sequences that have V and J called. A share of the clones is absent; for the studies checked, an unresolved V gene accounts for under half, and the remainder has no known explanation. The sample profile shows 30,000 to 35,000 clones; 80% to 90% of them were found once. 35% to 45% of the sample is held by the ten biggest clonotypes. The trial excluded patients who had a history of autoimmune disease or were on systemic immunosuppression. Peripheral blood for TCR sequencing was collected from all dose cohorts at baseline, on cycle 4 day 1, and on cycle 7 day 1. The samples were taken from a phase I, first-in-human, multicenter, open-label dose-escalation trial of ivuxolimab. Adults with locally advanced or metastatic head and neck squamous cell, hepatocellular, melanoma or renal cell carcinoma were enrolled in the trial. Before TCR sequencing, CD4+ and CD8+ T cells were separately sorted from peripheral blood.

The sample holds a few counts of this clone. Its recognized antigen is unknown. No base qualities exist here, and no much larger clone lies one base off it. CDR1 and CDR2 (MGHRA, YSYEKL) derive from the germline V gene. Reading from cysteine to phenylalanine, the CDR3 counts 14 amino acids. CDR3 DNA is the only sequence kept; it has 42 bases, read in frame from the first base. V is clipped by 3 bases and J by 5 bases, and the sequence between their germline boundaries is 13 bases long. The specimen comprised CD4+ or CD8+ T cells sorted from blood, sampled in a trial of the OX40 agonist ivuxolimab. The chain was built from TRBV4-1 and TRBJ1-2; a tentative D match to TRBD1 spans 5 bases. This clonotype was sampled from an adult with an advanced solid tumor such as melanoma, head and neck, liver or kidney cancer. The sequence in DNA is TGCGCCAGCAGCCAGGGGGGGTTTGGGTATGGCTACACCTTC. Translated, it reads CASSQGGFGYGYTF.